This T cell receptor beta chain was retrieved from a study of blood T cell repertoires in COVID-19. Clones were read by immunoSEQ multiplex PCR, and TCRdb kept only the in-frame ones, dropping some. The data show tens of thousands of clones, roughly 93% seen once. This TCR came from a human donor in a cohort sampled during active COVID-19. The sample was peripheral blood.

The CDR3 spells CASSRAGLDTEAFF. CDR3 nucleotide sequence: TGTGCCAGCAGCCGGGCGGGGTTGGACACTGAAGCTTTCTTT. The V call is TRBV5-6, the J call TRBJ1-1; D call uncertain. Deletions cut 4 bases from V and 3 bases from J, with 13 bases between. The CDR3 has 14 residues. Germline lookup yields CDR1 SGHDT and CDR2 YYEEEE.